This TCR beta chain was captured in a study of Ad26.COV2.S vaccination and SARS-CoV-2 variants. Study summary: Intramuscularly, Ad26.COV2.S was given either once or twice, 56 days apart.

Turning to this clone: Its antigen is currently unknown.

Points from the study as a whole: Recipients of either vaccine or placebo displayed similar breadth of non-spike TCRs.

Produced via immunoSEQ multiplex PCR; TCRdb's table is partial and in-frame only. Of 350,000 to 400,000 clones listed, roughly nine tenths were seen once; the top ten hold 3.5%. Noted treatment: some 19 received Ad26.COV2.S at low or high dose, single or two shots; 5 received placebo; per-sample allocation not given. Sampling took place 63 days after the first vaccine or placebo injection. What was given as vaccine was an Ad26 vector encoding Wuhan-strain SARS-CoV-2 spike. V gave up 2 bases and J gave up 0 bases, with 7 bases separating them. Germline CDR1 reads MGHRA; CDR2 reads YSYEKL. The CDR3 sequence is 14 residues long.

The sequence derives from a person aged 18-65 years who received the Ad26.COV2.S COVID-19 vaccine or a placebo. V and J are TRBV4-1 and TRBJ1-1; D gene unclear. Sequences were derived from peripheral blood, sampled in a trial of Ad26.COV2.S vaccine versus placebo. The chain's CDR3 is CASSQTTVNTEAFF. DNA for the CDR3: TGCGCCAGCAGCCAAACCACAGTGAACACTGAAGCTTTCTTT.